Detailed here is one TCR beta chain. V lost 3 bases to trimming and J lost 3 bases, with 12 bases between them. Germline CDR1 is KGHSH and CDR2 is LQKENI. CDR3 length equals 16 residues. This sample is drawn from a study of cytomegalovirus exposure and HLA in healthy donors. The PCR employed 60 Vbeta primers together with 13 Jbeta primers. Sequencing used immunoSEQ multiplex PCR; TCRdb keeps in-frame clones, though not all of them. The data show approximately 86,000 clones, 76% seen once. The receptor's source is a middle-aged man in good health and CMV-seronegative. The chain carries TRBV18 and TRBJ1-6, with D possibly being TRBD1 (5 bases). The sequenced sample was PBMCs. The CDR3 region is CASSPTGGDYNSPLHF. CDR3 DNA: TGTGCCAGCTCACCCACCGGAGGGGACTATAATTCACCCCTCCACTTT. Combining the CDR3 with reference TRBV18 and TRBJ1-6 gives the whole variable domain NAGVMQNPRHLVRRRGQEARLRCSPMKGHSHVYWYRQLPEEGLKFMVYLQKENIIDESGMPKERFSAEFPKEGPSILRIQQVVRGDSAAYFCASSPTGGDYNSPLHFGNGTRLTVT.